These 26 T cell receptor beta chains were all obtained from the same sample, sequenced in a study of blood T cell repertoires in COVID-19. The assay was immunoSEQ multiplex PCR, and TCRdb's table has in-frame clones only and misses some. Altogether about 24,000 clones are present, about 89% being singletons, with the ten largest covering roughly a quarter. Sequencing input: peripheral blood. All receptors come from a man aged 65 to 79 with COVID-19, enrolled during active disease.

In nucleotides, the CDR3 is TGCGCCAGCCACCGGGACAACGGAAAAGATACGCAGTATTTT. This encodes CASHRDNGKDTQYF. The V call is TRBV5-1, the J call TRBJ2-3; D is possibly TRBD1 (6 bases). This CDR3 is built from 14 residues. The V end was cut by 7 bases, the J end by 5 bases, with 17 bases between. Germline V gene sequence: CDR1 SGHRS, CDR2 YFSETQ.

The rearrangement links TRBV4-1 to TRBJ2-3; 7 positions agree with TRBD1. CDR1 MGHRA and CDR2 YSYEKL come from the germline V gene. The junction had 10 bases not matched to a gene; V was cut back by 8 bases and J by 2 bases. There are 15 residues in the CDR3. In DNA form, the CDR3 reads TGCGCCAGCGACCGGGGACAGAAGAACACAGATACGCAGTATTTT. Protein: CASDRGQKNTDTQYF.

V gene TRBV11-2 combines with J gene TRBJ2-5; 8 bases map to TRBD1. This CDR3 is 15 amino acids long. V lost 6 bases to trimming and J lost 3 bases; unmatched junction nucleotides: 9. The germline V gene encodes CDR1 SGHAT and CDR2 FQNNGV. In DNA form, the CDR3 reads TGTGCCAGCAGTCATTCCGGGACAGGCGAAGAGACCCAGTACTTC. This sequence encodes CASSHSGTGEETQYF.

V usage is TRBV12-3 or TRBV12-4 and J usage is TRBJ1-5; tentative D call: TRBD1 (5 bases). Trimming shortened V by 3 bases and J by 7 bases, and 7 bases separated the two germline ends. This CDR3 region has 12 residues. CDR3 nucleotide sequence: TGTGCCAGCAGTTTTCGGGGGCAGCCCCAGCATTTT. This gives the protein CASSFRGQPQHF.

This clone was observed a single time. In DNA, the CDR3 is TGTGCCAGCAGCCTCGGGACAGACGAGCAGTACTTC. It encodes CASSLGTDEQYF. This sequence joins TRBV7-9 and TRBJ2-7; 7 bases line up with TRBD1. The CDR3 sequence is 12 residues long. V lost 5 bases and J lost 5; bases outside the gene matches: 3. The germline V gene has CDR1 SEHNR and CDR2 FQNEAQ (reference sequence).

The CDR3: CASSIDRGRNTGELFF. The CDR3 bases are TGTGCCAGTAGCATCGACAGGGGAAGGAACACCGGGGAGCTGTTTTTT. The genes are TRBV19 and TRBJ2-2; 8 bases align to TRBD1. J gave up 1 base and V 6 bases, and 7 bases lay outside the gene matches. CDR1 and CDR2 (germline): LNHDA, SQIVND (reference sequence). This CDR3 comprises 16 residues.

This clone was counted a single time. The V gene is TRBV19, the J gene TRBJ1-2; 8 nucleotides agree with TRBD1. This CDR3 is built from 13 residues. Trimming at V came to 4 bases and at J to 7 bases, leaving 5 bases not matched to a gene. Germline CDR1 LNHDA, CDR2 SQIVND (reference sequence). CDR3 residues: CASSTGQGGGYTF. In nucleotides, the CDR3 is TGTGCCAGTAGTACCGGACAGGGCGGTGGCTACACCTTC.

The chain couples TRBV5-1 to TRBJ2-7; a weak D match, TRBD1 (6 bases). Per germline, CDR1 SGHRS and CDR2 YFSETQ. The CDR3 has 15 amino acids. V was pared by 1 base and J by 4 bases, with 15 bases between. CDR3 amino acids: CASSLTDSRMYEQYF. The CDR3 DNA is TGCGCCAGCAGCTTGACGGACAGTCGAATGTACGAGCAGTACTTC.

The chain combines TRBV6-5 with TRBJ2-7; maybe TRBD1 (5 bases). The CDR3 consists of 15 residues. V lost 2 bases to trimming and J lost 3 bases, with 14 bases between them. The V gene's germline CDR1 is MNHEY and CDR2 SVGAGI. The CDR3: CASSYGLGQDYEQYF. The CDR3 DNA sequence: TGTGCCAGCAGTTACGGTTTAGGACAAGACTACGAGCAGTACTTC.

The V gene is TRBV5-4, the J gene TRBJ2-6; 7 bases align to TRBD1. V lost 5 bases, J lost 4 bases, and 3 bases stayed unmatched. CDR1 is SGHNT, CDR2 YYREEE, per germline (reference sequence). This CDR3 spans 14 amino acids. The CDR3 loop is CASRYRGGANVLTF. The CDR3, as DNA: TGTGCCAGCAGGTACAGGGGAGGGGCCAACGTCCTGACTTTC.

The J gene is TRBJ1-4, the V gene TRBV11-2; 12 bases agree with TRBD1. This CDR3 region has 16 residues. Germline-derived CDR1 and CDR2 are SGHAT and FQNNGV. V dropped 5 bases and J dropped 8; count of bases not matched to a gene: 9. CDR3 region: CASSLGTGGVPEKLFF. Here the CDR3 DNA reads TGTGCCAGCAGCCTCGGGACAGGGGGCGTGCCGGAAAAACTGTTTTTT.

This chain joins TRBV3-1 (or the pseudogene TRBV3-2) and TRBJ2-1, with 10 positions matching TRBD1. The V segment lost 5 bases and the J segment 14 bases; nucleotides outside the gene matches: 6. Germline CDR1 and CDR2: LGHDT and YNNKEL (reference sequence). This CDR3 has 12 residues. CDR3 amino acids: CASSDTGTGEFF. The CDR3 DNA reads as TGTGCCAGCAGCGACACTGGGACAGGGGAGTTCTTC.

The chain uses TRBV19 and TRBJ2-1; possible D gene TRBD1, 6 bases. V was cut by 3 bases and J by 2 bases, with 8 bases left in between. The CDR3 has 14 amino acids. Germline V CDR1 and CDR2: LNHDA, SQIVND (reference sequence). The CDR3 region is CASSIGGTYNEQFF. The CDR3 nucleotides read TGTGCCAGTAGTATTGGGGGCACCTACAATGAGCAGTTCTTC.

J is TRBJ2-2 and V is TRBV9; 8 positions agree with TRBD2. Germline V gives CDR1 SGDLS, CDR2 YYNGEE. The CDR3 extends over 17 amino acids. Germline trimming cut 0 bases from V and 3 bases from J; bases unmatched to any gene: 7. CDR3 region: CASSVGPSGYDTGELFF. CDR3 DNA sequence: TGTGCCAGCAGCGTAGGCCCTAGCGGGTACGACACCGGGGAGCTGTTTTTT.

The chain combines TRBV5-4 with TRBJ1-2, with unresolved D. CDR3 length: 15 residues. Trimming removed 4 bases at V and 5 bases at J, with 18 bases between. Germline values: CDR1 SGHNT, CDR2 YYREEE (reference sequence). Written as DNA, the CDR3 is TGTGCCAGCAGCCTACCGGGAACGATAGCGTATGGCTACACCTTC. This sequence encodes CASSLPGTIAYGYTF.

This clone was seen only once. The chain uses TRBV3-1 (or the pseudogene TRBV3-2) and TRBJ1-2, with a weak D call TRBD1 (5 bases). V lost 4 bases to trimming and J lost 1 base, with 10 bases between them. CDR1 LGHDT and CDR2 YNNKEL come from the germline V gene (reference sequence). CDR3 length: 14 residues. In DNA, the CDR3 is TGTGCCAGCAGCCGCAGGGAGGGTAACTATGGCTACACCTTC. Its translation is CASSRREGNYGYTF.

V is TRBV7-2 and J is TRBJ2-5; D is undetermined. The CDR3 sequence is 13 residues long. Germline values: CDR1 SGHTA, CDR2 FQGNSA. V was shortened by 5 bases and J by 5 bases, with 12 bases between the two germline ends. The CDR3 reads CASSLESTETQYF. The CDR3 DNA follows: TGTGCCAGCAGCCTAGAGAGCACGGAGACCCAGTACTTC.

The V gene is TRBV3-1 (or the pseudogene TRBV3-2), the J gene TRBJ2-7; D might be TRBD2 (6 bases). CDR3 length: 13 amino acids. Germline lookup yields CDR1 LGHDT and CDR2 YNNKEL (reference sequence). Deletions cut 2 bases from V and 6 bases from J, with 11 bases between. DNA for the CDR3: TGTGCCAGCAGCCAAAGTAGAGCGGGCGAGCAGTACTTC. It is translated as CASSQSRAGEQYF.

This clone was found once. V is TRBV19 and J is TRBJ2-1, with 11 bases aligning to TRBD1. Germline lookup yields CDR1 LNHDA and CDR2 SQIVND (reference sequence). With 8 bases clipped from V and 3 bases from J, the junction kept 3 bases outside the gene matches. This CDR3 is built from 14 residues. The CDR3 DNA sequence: TGTGCCAGTCTAGGGACAGGGGGCTACAATGAGCAGTTCTTC. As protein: CASLGTGGYNEQFF.

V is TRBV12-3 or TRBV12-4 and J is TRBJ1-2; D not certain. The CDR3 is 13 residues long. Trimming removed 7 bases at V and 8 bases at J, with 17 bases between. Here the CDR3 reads CASTQRGAGGYTF. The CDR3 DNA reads TGTGCCAGCACCCAACGCGGTGCGGGGGGCTACACCTTC.

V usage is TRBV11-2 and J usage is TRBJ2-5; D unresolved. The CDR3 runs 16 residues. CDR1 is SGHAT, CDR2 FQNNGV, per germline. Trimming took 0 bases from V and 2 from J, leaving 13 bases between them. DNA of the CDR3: TGTGCCAGCAGCTTAGAATTGTCGAGGCCACAAGAGACCCAGTACTTC. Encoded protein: CASSLELSRPQETQYF.

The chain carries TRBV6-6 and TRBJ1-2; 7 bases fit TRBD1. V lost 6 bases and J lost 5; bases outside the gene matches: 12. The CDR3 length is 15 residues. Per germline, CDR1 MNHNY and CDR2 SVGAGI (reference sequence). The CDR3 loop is CASRSLETGRYGYTF. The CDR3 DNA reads TGTGCCAGCAGGTCTCTTGAGACAGGGAGGTATGGCTACACCTTC.

The CDR3 bases are TGTGCCAGCAGCTTAAGGGACAGGGAATACTACAATGAGCAGTTCTTC. Its protein product is CASSLRDREYYNEQFF. The V and J genes are TRBV7-9 and TRBJ2-1; 9 bases are a match to TRBD1. Germline V gene sequence: CDR1 SEHNR, CDR2 FQNEAQ (reference sequence). The CDR3 sequence is 16 residues long. The junction had 5 bases not matched to a gene; V was cut back by 2 bases and J by 3 bases.

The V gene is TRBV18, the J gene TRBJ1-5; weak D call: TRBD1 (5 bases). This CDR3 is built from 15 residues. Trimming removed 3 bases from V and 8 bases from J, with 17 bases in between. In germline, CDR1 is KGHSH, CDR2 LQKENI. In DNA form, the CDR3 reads TGTGCCAGCTCACCTATCCACAGGAAAGGTGAGCCCCAGCATTTT. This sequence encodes CASSPIHRKGEPQHF.

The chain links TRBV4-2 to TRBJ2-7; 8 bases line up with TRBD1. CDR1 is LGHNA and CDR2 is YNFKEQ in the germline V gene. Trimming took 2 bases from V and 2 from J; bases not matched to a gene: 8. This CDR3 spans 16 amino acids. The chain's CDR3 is CASSQNEGTGTYEQYF. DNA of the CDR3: TGTGCCAGCAGCCAAAACGAAGGGACAGGTACCTACGAGCAGTACTTC.

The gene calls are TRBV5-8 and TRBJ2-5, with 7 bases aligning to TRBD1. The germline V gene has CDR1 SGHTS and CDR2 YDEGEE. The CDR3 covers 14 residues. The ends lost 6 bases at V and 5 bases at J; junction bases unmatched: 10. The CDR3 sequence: CASNRNRGWETQYF. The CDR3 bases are TGTGCCAGCAACCGTAACAGGGGATGGGAGACCCAGTACTTC.